Detailed here is one T cell receptor beta chain. The antigen remains unidentified. The treatment is: approximately 11-day PBMC culture with coronavirus spike peptide pools or control peptides (ViraFEST assay). The Oncomine TCR Beta short-read assay was what sequenced the DNA obtained from cultured CD4+ T cells. TCRdb recomputed calls from the PCR reads with MiXCR, one row per CDR3 protein. The sample has about 4,500 distinct CDR3 sequences; approximately 23% are singletons. The sample belongs to a study of vaccination and CD4 T cells after COVID-19. For the study at large: Overlapping peptides covering the spike proteins of SARS-CoV-2, HCoV-NL63, HCoV-OC43 and HCoV-229E were added to stimulate cells. Every culture used as a control got a CEFX pool, an HIV-1 Nef pool, or no peptide. Study conclusions and caveats: In convalescent patients, a median 86.3% of reactive clones appeared only post-vaccination.

This specimen consisted of CD4+ T cells from blood, cultured in vitro, obtained after SARS-CoV-2 vaccination. The receptor comes from a human donor who had recovered from COVID-19.

The CDR3 loop reads CATSDGRIGYTF. The CDR3 DNA sequence: TGTGCCACCAGTGATGGGAGAATCGGCTACACCTTC. This chain connects TRBV24-1 to TRBJ1-2, with D unresolved. The CDR3 consists of 12 residues. V was cut by 3 bases and J by 8 bases, with 9 bases left in between. Germline-derived CDR1 and CDR2 are KGHDR and SFDVKD.